The entry below gives a single T cell receptor beta chain sequence along with its context. The sample belongs to a study of blood T cell repertoires in COVID-19. Across the study: Researchers got acute and convalescent COVID-19 samples from the United States, Italy and Spain. Nucleic acid was either cDNA or gDNA, and it came from T cells, B-cell-depleted T cells, or PBMCs.

The germline V gene encodes CDR1 KGHSH and CDR2 LQKENI. The ends were cut back, 3 bases at V and 5 bases at J, with 17 bases in the middle. The CDR3 runs 15 residues. Generated by immunoSEQ multiplex PCR, the TCRdb table keeps only in-frame clones and is missing some. This sample has some 140,000 clones, with around 85% found just once. The receptor was isolated from a woman of 80 years or more with acute or convalescent COVID-19. This chain joins TRBV18 and TRBJ2-7, with a weak D call TRBD1 (6 bases). The material sequenced was peripheral blood. This CDR3 reads CASSPDSFVSNEQYF. Written as DNA, the CDR3 is TGTGCCAGCTCACCGGACAGCTTCGTGTCGAACGAGCAGTACTTC.